A selection of T cell receptor beta chains follows, all from one sample in a study of CD8 T cells in ankylosing spondylitis. One entry per CDR3 protein results from TCRdb running MiXCR on the 5' RACE reads. The sample comprises roughly 700,000 distinct CDR3 sequences, about 20% of which are singletons, and approximately 18% rests with the top ten. Sequenced input: blood, either unsorted or a sorted T cell fraction (not recorded which). The receptors were sampled from a male donor with ankylosing spondylitis. Each CDR3 is given with its conserved first and last residue. A D gene is named only where the DNA matches it firmly. Size tells how often a clone was seen (once, few, many) or the class of an expanded clone, and some rows leave it out.

TRBV29-1	.	.	TRBJ2-7	CSAGGGSAYEQYF	TGCAGCGCAGGGGGAGGGAGCGCCTACGAGCAGTACTTC
TRBV12-3/TRBV12-4	TRBD1	.	TRBJ2-2	CASSLGTGVSGELFF	TGTGCCAGCAGTTTAGGGACAGGGGTGTCCGGGGAGCTGTTTTTT
TRBV7-2	.	few	TRBJ2-7	CASSPPNSPYGEQYF	TGTGCCAGCAGCCCCCCGAATTCTCCATACGGGGAGCAGTACTTC
TRBV20-1	.	few	TRBJ2-1	CSADSAGNEQFF	TGCAGTGCCGATTCGGCGGGCAATGAGCAGTTCTTC
TRBV7-2	.	many	TRBJ2-7	CASSLALSGYEQYF	TGTGCCAGCAGCTTAGCGCTAAGCGGTTACGAGCAGTACTTC
TRBV9	.	.	TRBJ2-3	CASSVAPGGQDTQYF	TGTGCCAGCAGCGTAGCTCCCGGGGGCCAAGATACGCAGTATTTT
TRBV12-3/TRBV12-4	TRBD1	many	TRBJ1-2	CASSTSPGQNYGYTF	TGTGCCAGCAGTACATCCCCGGGACAGAACTATGGCTACACCTTC
TRBV12-3/TRBV12-4	.	.	TRBJ2-3	CASSLGVTGTDTQYF	TGTGCCAGCAGTTTAGGCGTCACCGGTACAGATACGCAGTATTTT
TRBV29-1	TRBD2	few	TRBJ2-3	CSVNSGGRRTDTQYF	TGCAGCGTCAATAGCGGGGGGCGTCGCACAGATACGCAGTATTTT
TRBV7-8	.	few	TRBJ1-1	CASSLDGAGTEAFF	TGTGCCAGCAGCTTAGACGGGGCCGGCACTGAAGCTTTCTTT
TRBV5-1	.	many	TRBJ1-2	CASSPGQTNYGYTF	TGCGCCAGCAGCCCCGGACAGACTAACTATGGCTACACCTTC
TRBV28	.	few	TRBJ1-5	CASSLWSQPQHF	TGTGCCAGCAGTTTGTGGAGTCAGCCCCAGCATTTT
TRBV12-3/TRBV12-4	TRBD1	.	TRBJ2-5	CASRWGQVQETQYF	TGTGCCAGCAGGTGGGGACAGGTCCAGGAGACCCAGTACTTC
TRBV7-3	TRBD2	many	TRBJ2-3	CASSLRGGGDTQYF	TGTGCCAGCAGCTTACGGGGGGGCGGGGATACGCAGTATTTT
TRBV24-1	TRBD1	.	TRBJ2-3	CATSDFAGGVTDTQYF	TGTGCCACCAGTGATTTTGCAGGGGGCGTCACAGATACGCAGTATTTT
TRBV27	.	few	TRBJ2-1	CASSLWVSNNEQFF	TGTGCCAGCAGTTTATGGGTCAGCAACAATGAGCAGTTCTTC
TRBV20-1	TRBD1	.	TRBJ1-5	CSANTGGNQPQHF	TGCAGTGCTAATACAGGGGGCAATCAGCCCCAGCATTTT
TRBV21-1	.	.	TRBJ2-1	CASSKGTDFRSYNEQFF	TGTGCCAGCAGCAAAGGTACAGATTTTAGGTCCTACAATGAGCAGTTCTTC
TRBV20-1	TRBD2	.	TRBJ2-1	CSAAGTSGDAYNEQFF	TGCAGTGCAGCCGGGACTAGCGGGGACGCATACAATGAGCAGTTCTTC
TRBV24-1	.	.	TRBJ2-2	CATSDFRAPATSGELFF	TGTGCCACCAGTGATTTTCGGGCGCCCGCGACCTCCGGGGAGCTGTTTTTT
TRBV15	.	.	TRBJ1-5	CATSREYREYQPQHF	TGTGCCACCAGCAGAGAGTACAGAGAGTATCAGCCCCAGCATTTT
TRBV18	.	few	TRBJ2-4	CASSPNTVSNIQYF	TGTGCCAGCTCACCAAACACAGTGTCTAACATTCAGTACTTC